Shown below are 4 T cell receptor beta chains from a single sample sequenced in a study of vaccination and CD4 T cells after COVID-19. The Oncomine TCR Beta short-read assay was applied to DNA of cultured CD4+ T cells. From the PCR reads, TCRdb called clonotypes with MiXCR, one entry per CDR3 protein. The sample lists some 3,400 distinct CDR3 sequences; about 80% were seen once. Treatment described: roughly ten-day PBMC culture with coronavirus spike peptide pools or control peptides (ViraFEST assay). These TCRs are of unknown antigen specificity. The sample comprised CD4+ T cells from blood, cultured in vitro. Receptor source: a human donor who had recovered from COVID-19.

The V and J genes are TRBV6-1 and TRBJ1-5; 7 bases agree with TRBD1. The CDR3 consists of 13 residues. J lost 5 bases, V lost 4 bases, and 2 bases had no gene match. Germline-derived CDR1 and CDR2 are MNHNS and SASEGT. The CDR3 is CASSGQGHQPQHF. The CDR3 DNA is TGTGCCAGCAGTGGACAGGGACATCAGCCCCAGCATTTT.

The chain is built from TRBV25-1 and TRBJ2-7; D is uncertain. The germline V and J ends were trimmed by 5 bases and 3 bases, with 8 bases remaining between them. The length of the CDR3 is 12 residues. Germline CDR1 is MGHDK and CDR2 is SYGVNS. The CDR3 DNA sequence: TGTGCCAGCAGTCGCGGTGGCTACGAGCAGTACTTC. Protein sequence: CASSRGGYEQYF.

The J gene is TRBJ1-2, the V gene TRBV20-1; D remains ambiguous. Trimming took off 6 bases at V and 2 bases at J, with 13 bases between the two ends. In germline, CDR1 is DFQATT, CDR2 SNEGSKA (reference sequence). The CDR3 runs to 13 residues. The chain's CDR3 is CSAAVIGNYGYTF. The CDR3 nucleotides are TGCAGTGCCGCCGTTATCGGCAACTATGGCTACACCTTC.

The genes are TRBV20-1 and TRBJ2-5, with 8 bases matching TRBD2. The CDR3 has 17 residues. Germline V gene lookup returns CDR1 DFQATT and CDR2 SNEGSKA (reference sequence). J gave up 4 bases and V 3 bases, and 16 bases lay outside the gene matches. The CDR3 sequence: CSARVLRGASDIETQYF. The DNA of the CDR3 is TGCAGTGCTAGGGTCTTGCGGGGGGCCTCGGATATAGAGACCCAGTACTTC.